This T cell receptor (beta chain) was observed in a study of blood T cell repertoires in COVID-19. Looking at the study overall: Material from acute and convalescent COVID-19 was sourced from the United States, Italy and Spain. T cells, B-cell-depleted T cells, or PBMCs supplied cDNA or gDNA.

In terms of age and location, participants ranged from roughly 18 to 100 years and lived in around 22 US areas. Germline-derived CDR1 and CDR2 are SGHNT and YYREEE (reference sequence). Trimming shortened V by 4 bases and J by 2 bases, and 16 bases separated the two germline ends. The CDR3 totals 15 residues. In the original analysis: Reference gene primers were amplified, and this amplification served to estimate nucleated cell counts. Assay: immunoSEQ multiplex PCR; the TCRdb copy retains only in-frame clones and omits some. V and J calls and clone size follow that table, whereas D and trimming were derived from the DNA. Of roughly 400,000 clones listed, around 90% are singletons.

The sample consisted of PBMCs or T cells enriched from blood (not recorded which). The sequence came from a woman in her 40s with acute COVID-19. V gene TRBV5-4 combines with J gene TRBJ2-7; the D is unclear. The CDR3 DNA reads TGTGCCAGCAGCCGTGACACGCGTTCGCCCTACGAGCAGTACTTC. It translates to CASSRDTRSPYEQYF. Complete variable domain (other parts from reference TRBV5-4 and TRBJ2-7): ETGVTQSPTHLIKTRGQQVTLRCSSQSGHNTVSWYQQALGQGPQFIFQYYREEENGRGNFPPRFSGLQFPNYSSELNVNALELDDSALYLCASSRDTRSPYEQYFGPGTRLTVT.